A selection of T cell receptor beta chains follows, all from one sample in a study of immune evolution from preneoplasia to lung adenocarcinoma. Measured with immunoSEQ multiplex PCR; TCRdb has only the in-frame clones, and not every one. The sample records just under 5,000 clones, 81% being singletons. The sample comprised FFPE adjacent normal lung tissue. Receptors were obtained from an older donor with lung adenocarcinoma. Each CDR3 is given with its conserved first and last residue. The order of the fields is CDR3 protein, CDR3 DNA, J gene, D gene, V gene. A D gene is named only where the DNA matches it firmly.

CASSLQVATPEAFF TGTGCCAGCAGCTTACAGGTCGCAACACCTGAAGCTTTCTTT TRBJ1-1 NA TRBV7-9
CASSLYRGGDEQYF TGTGCCAGCAGCTTGTACAGGGGAGGGGACGAGCAGTACTTC TRBJ2-7 NA TRBV5-4
CASKHRVSSYEQYF TGTGCCAGCAAACACAGGGTATCTTCCTACGAGCAGTACTTC TRBJ2-7 NA TRBV28
CASSYLGRRETQYF TGTGCCAGCAGCTACTTGGGACGGCGGGAGACCCAGTACTTC TRBJ2-5 NA TRBV7-9
CASSGTSGDNEQFF TGTGCCAGCAGTGGGACTAGCGGTGACAATGAGCAGTTCTTC TRBJ2-1 TRBD2 TRBV6-5
CASNPWEGGELFF TGTGCCAGCAACCCCTGGGAGGGCGGGGAGCTGTTTTTT TRBJ2-2 TRBD2 TRBV6-1
CASSVGARGKRNTIYF TGTGCCAGCAGCGTAGGCGCCAGGGGGAAGAGAAACACCATATATTTT TRBJ1-3 TRBD1 TRBV9
CASSGPTNTGELFF TGTGCCAGCAGCGGGCCCACGAACACCGGGGAGCTGTTTTTT TRBJ2-2 NA TRBV9
CASSQEMGLGADTQYF TGCGCCAGCAGCCAAGAAATGGGGCTTGGAGCAGATACGCAGTATTTT TRBJ2-3 NA TRBV4-3
CASSAQGGQPQHF TGTGCCAGCAGTGCCCAAGGAGGTCAGCCCCAGCATTTT TRBJ1-5 NA TRBV2
CASSTESTGGSYEQYF TGTGCCAGCAGCACAGAGTCGACAGGGGGATCCTACGAGCAGTACTTC TRBJ2-7 TRBD1 TRBV11-1
CASTTPNSGNAGELFF TGTGCCAGCACCACCCCGAATAGCGGGAACGCCGGGGAGCTATTTTTT TRBJ2-2 TRBD2 TRBV27
CASSSQDGTDTQYF TGTGCCAGCTCATCCCAAGACGGCACAGATACGCAGTATTTT TRBJ2-3 NA TRBV18
CASRGQGARGTEAFF TGTGCCAGCAGAGGACAGGGGGCGCGGGGCACTGAAGCTTTCTTT TRBJ1-1 TRBD1 TRBV2
CATYHGQGYEQYF TGTGCCACATACCATGGACAGGGCTACGAGCAGTACTTC TRBJ2-7 TRBD1 TRBV10-3
CASSISVGEQYF TGTGCCAGCAGCATTTCGGTGGGCGAGCAGTACTTC TRBJ2-7 NA TRBV7-2
CASSKRQGFDAFF TGTGCCAGCAGCAAAAGACAGGGGTTTGACGCTTTCTTT TRBJ1-1 TRBD1 TRBV6-5
CATTRAVPSTDTQYF TGTGCCACCACCCGGGCGGTACCTAGCACAGATACGCAGTATTTT TRBJ2-3 NA TRBV10-3
CASSLGEGGSNQPQHF TGCGCCAGCAGCCTGGGGGAGGGTGGAAGCAATCAGCCCCAGCATTTT TRBJ1-5 NA TRBV4-1
CASSPSPVPQSPQYF TGTGCCAGCAGCCCCAGCCCCGTACCCCAGTCCCCGCAGTATTTT TRBJ2-3 NA TRBV9
CASRRGTSGRWLDFF TGTGCCAGCAGACGAGGGACTAGCGGGAGATGGCTTGACTTCTTC TRBJ2-1 TRBD2 TRBV28
CASSHQGAGNTIYF TGTGCCAGCAGCCACCAGGGAGCTGGAAACACCATATATTTT TRBJ1-3 NA TRBV11-2
CASSLGSKGDEQYF TGCGCCAGCAGCTTGGGATCCAAGGGGGACGAGCAGTACTTC TRBJ2-7 NA TRBV5-1